Presented here are 29 T cell receptor beta chains from one specimen sequenced in a study of T cells in Graves' hyperthyroidism and ophthalmopathy. Authors of the study amplified TCR beta CDR3 regions from RNA transcripts. With the HTBI primer set, the TCR CDR3 went through a first round of RT-PCR. A single record per CDR3 protein comes from TCRdb applying MiXCR to the multiplex PCR reads. This sample has 250,000 or so distinct CDR3 sequences, with roughly 14% found just once. The sample was blood. These receptors originate from a woman between 35 and 50 years old with Graves' hyperthyroidism that later progressed to Graves' ophthalmopathy.

The rearrangement links TRBV19 to TRBJ2-7; 10 bases fit TRBD2. Germline V CDR1 and CDR2: LNHDA, SQIVND (reference sequence). CDR3 length: 14 amino acids. J lost 3 bases, V lost 4 bases, and 3 bases had no gene match. The CDR3, as DNA: TGTGCCAGTAGTACTAGCGGGAGTAACTACGAGCAGTACTTC. Its translation: CASSTSGSNYEQYF.

The table lists this clonotype with many counts. The V and J genes are TRBV29-1 and TRBJ1-1; a possible D gene is TRBD1 (5 bases). Trimming took off 6 bases at V and 0 bases at J, with 14 bases between the two ends. This CDR3 has 14 amino acids. Germline-derived CDR1 and CDR2 are SQVTM and ANQGSEA. In nucleotides, the CDR3 is TGCAGCGTGGGGGTACAGGACATGAACACTGAAGCTTTCTTT. This gives the protein CSVGVQDMNTEAFF.

This clonotype was observed many times. The J gene is TRBJ2-3, the V gene TRBV20-1; a possible D gene is TRBD1 (5 bases). V was cut by 3 bases and J by 6 bases, with 13 bases left in between. This CDR3 has 13 amino acids. Looked up from germline, CDR1 is DFQATT and CDR2 is SNEGSKA (reference sequence). The CDR3 sequence: CSASMGPQDTQYF. The DNA for the CDR3 is TGCAGTGCTAGTATGGGGCCCCAGGATACGCAGTATTTT.

This clonotype was observed at least ten times. The rearrangement joins TRBV24-1 to TRBJ1-5; 11 bases line up with TRBD1. V trimming: 4 bases; J trimming: 7 bases; junction bases outside the gene matches: 5. In germline, CDR1 is KGHDR, CDR2 SFDVKD. CDR3 size: 15 residues. DNA of the CDR3: TGTGCCACCAGTGACTGGACAGGGGGCGACCAGCCCCAGCATTTT. Its protein is CATSDWTGGDQPQHF.

This clonotype was observed at least ten times. The V gene is TRBV14, the J gene TRBJ2-7; no reliable D call. V lost 4 bases and J lost 6, with 19 bases in between. The germline V gene encodes CDR1 SGHDN and CDR2 FVKESK. The CDR3 runs to 15 residues. As DNA, the CDR3 is TGTGCCAGCAGCCCCTCCTGGAACCCGTCGGGCGAGCAGTACTTC. Translating gives CASSPSWNPSGEQYF.

This clonotype was seen at least ten times. In nucleotides, the CDR3 is TGTGCCAGCAGCGCTTCTTCCGACGAGCAGTTCTTC. Translated: CASSASSDEQFF. The rearrangement links TRBV9 to TRBJ2-1; D gene ambiguous. Trimming took 3 bases from V and 10 from J, leaving 11 bases between them. Germline loops: CDR1 SGDLS, CDR2 YYNGEE. This CDR3 region has 12 residues.

This clonotype was found many times. This chain uses TRBV28 with TRBJ2-2; D unclear. Trimming removed 4 bases at V and 7 bases at J, with 4 bases between. CDR3 length: 11 residues. Germline assignment: CDR1 MDHEN and CDR2 SYDVKM. CDR3 nucleotide sequence: TGTGCCAGCAGTTCGATCGGGGAGCTGTTTTTT. It is translated as CASSSIGELFF.

V is TRBV6-1 and J is TRBJ1-6, with TRBD1 matching 9 bases. Per the germline V gene, CDR1 is MNHNS and CDR2 is SASEGT. CDR3 length: 15 residues. Losses at the gene ends were 6 bases for V and 8 bases for J; bases not matched to a gene: 8. This chain's CDR3 is CASSLTQGAYSPLHF. The CDR3, as DNA: TGTGCCAGCAGCCTCACACAGGGGGCATATTCACCCCTCCACTTT.

This clonotype was detected many times. The V and J genes are TRBV10-3 and TRBJ1-1; D gene uncertain. The CDR3 has 14 amino acids. V was trimmed by 0 bases and J by 1 base, leaving 6 bases between them. Germline CDR1 is ENHRY and CDR2 is SYGVKD. The CDR3 nucleotides are TGTGCCATCAGTGAGTCTGGCGGGAACACTGAAGCTTTCTTT. Its translation: CAISESGGNTEAFF.

Only a few counts were recorded for this clonotype. The chain is built from TRBV3-1 and TRBJ1-2; D gene uncertain. Germline CDR1 reads LGHDT; CDR2 reads YNNKEL (reference sequence). V lost 5 bases and J 5 bases, leaving 21 bases between the germline ends. The CDR3 covers 16 residues. CDR3 residues: CASSSRAGPGTYGYTF. CDR3 bases: TGTGCCAGCAGCAGCCGCGCAGGCCCCGGTACTTATGGCTACACCTTC.

This clonotype was counted many times. This chain uses TRBV28 with TRBJ2-7; 8 bases are shared with TRBD1. The length of the CDR3 is 15 residues. The trim removed 3 bases at V and 7 bases at J, leaving 11 bases unmatched. Germline CDR1 and CDR2: MDHEN and SYDVKM. Here the CDR3 reads CASSFPGQGRGEQYF. As DNA, the CDR3 is TGTGCCAGCAGTTTCCCTGGACAGGGTAGAGGAGAGCAGTACTTC. Full variable domain (missing parts from reference TRBV28 and TRBJ2-7): DVKVTQSSRYLVKRTGEKVFLECVQDMDHENMFWYRQDPGLGLRLIYFSYDVKMKEKGDIPEGYSVSREKKERFSLILESASTNQTSMYLCASSFPGQGRGEQYFGPGTRLTVT.

The table lists this clonotype with many counts. This sequence joins TRBV6-1 and TRBJ1-1; 11 nucleotides agree with TRBD1. The CDR3 loop spans 16 amino acids. Germline V gives CDR1 MNHNS, CDR2 SASEGT. V was clipped by 5 bases and J by 5 bases; unmatched bases: 10. This CDR3 reads CASSNLPGQGGTEAFF. DNA for the CDR3: TGTGCCAGCAGTAACCTCCCGGGACAGGGGGGGACTGAAGCTTTCTTT.

This clonotype was counted many times. The rearrangement links TRBV19 to TRBJ1-5; perhaps TRBD1 as D (6 bases). The CDR3 covers 14 residues. V dropped 3 bases and J dropped 9 bases, with 15 bases sitting between them. CDR1 and CDR2 from the germline V gene are LNHDA and SQIVND (reference sequence). The CDR3 sequence: CASSISGARAPQHF. CDR3 coding DNA: TGTGCCAGTAGTATCTCAGGGGCACGGGCGCCCCAGCATTTT. Based on the CDR3 plus reference TRBV19 and TRBJ1-5, the full variable domain is DGGITQSPKYLFRKEGQNVTLSCEQNLNHDAMYWYRQDPGQGLRLIYYSQIVNDFQKGDIAEGYSVSREKKESFPLTVTSAQKNPTAFYLCASSISGARAPQHFGDGTRLSIL.

This chain links TRBV12-3 or TRBV12-4 with TRBJ2-7; D might be TRBD2 (5 bases). The CDR3 runs to 14 residues. V was trimmed by 0 bases and J by 4 bases, leaving 10 bases between them. The CDR3 DNA is TGTGCCAGCAGTTTAGCCATACCGGGGTACGAGCAGTACTTC. It encodes CASSLAIPGYEQYF.

In its sample, this clonotype was seen many times. The chain carries TRBV19 and TRBJ1-1; 8 bases align to TRBD1. Germline V CDR1 and CDR2: LNHDA, SQIVND (reference sequence). V lost 7 bases to trimming and J lost 4 bases; unmatched junction nucleotides: 17. The CDR3 consists of 17 residues. The CDR3 DNA follows: TGTGCCAGTACCTCCCTTCGACAGGGGCGGAGGGGCACTGAAGCTTTCTTT. Protein: CASTSLRQGRRGTEAFF.

This clonotype was recorded at least ten times. V usage is TRBV6-2 or TRBV6-3 and J usage is TRBJ2-2; 8 positions match TRBD2. Germline-derived CDR1 and CDR2 are MNHEY and SVGEGT. CDR3 length equals 17 residues. Trimming took 5 bases from V and 6 from J; bases not matched to a gene: 14. Here the CDR3 DNA reads TGTGCCAGCAGTACCCGATGGGGACTAGTCGCGGCCGGGGAGCTGTTTTTT. This sequence encodes CASSTRWGLVAAGELFF.

This clonotype has more than one count but fewer than ten. This rearrangement joins TRBV9 to TRBJ2-1; D is undetermined. Germline CDR1 reads SGDLS; CDR2 reads YYNGEE. This CDR3 spans 12 amino acids. V shed 2 bases and J shed 8 bases, with 8 bases lying between them. In DNA, the CDR3 is TGTGCCAGCAGCGTCGAAGGCGATGAGCAGTTCTTC. Translating gives CASSVEGDEQFF.

This clonotype was seen many times. The rearrangement uses TRBV2 and TRBJ2-3; 10 bases are a match to TRBD2. Germline lookup yields CDR1 SNHLY and CDR2 FYNNEI. The ends lost 8 bases at V and 2 bases at J; junction bases unmatched: 4. The length of the CDR3 is 14 residues. CDR3: CASAGTSDTDTQYF. The DNA of the CDR3 is TGTGCCAGCGCCGGGACTAGCGACACAGATACGCAGTATTTT. Combining the CDR3 with reference TRBV2 and TRBJ2-3 gives the whole variable domain EPEVTQTPSHQVTQMGQEVILRCVPISNHLYFYWYRQILGQKVEFLVSFYNNEISEKSEIFDDQFSVERPDGSNFTLKIRSTKLEDSAMYFCASAGTSDTDTQYFGPGTRLTVL.

This clonotype was seen ten or more times. The chain links TRBV27 to TRBJ2-7; maybe TRBD2 (6 bases). This CDR3 region has 15 residues. CDR1 is MNHEY and CDR2 is SMNVEV in the germline V gene (reference sequence). Trimming shortened V by 5 bases and J by 3 bases, and 17 bases separated the two germline ends. CDR3 amino acids: CASSPGTAVIYEQYF. The CDR3 DNA sequence: TGTGCCAGCAGTCCAGGGACTGCAGTAATCTACGAGCAGTACTTC.

This clonotype was seen many times. This chain uses TRBV9 with TRBJ2-1; TRBD2 aligns across 9 bases. This CDR3 contains 18 residues. The germline V gene encodes CDR1 SGDLS and CDR2 YYNGEE. With V trimmed by 0 bases and J by 9 bases, 16 bases remained unmatched. CDR3 bases: TGTGCCAGCAGCGTAGCTTCTTTCGCGGGAGGGCCGTGGGGTGAGCAGTTCTTC. Its protein product is CASSVASFAGGPWGEQFF.

This clonotype was counted ten times or more. The CDR3 bases are TGTGCCAGTAGTATAAAGGGACCGCACTACGAGCAGTACTTC. It specifies CASSIKGPHYEQYF. The rearrangement links TRBV19 to TRBJ2-7, with D possibly being TRBD1 or TRBD2 (5 bases each). The length of the CDR3 is 14 residues. CDR1 is LNHDA, CDR2 SQIVND, per germline (reference sequence). Trimming left V 2 bases short and J 3 bases short, with 11 bases between.

This clonotype came up a few times. The chain carries TRBV10-3 and TRBJ1-2; 7 positions match TRBD1. CDR1 and CDR2 (germline): ENHRY, SYGVKD. This CDR3 region has 15 residues. With V trimmed by 2 bases and J by 2 bases, 5 bases remained unmatched. CDR3 protein: CAISEDRAGNYGYTF. The CDR3 DNA reads TGTGCCATCAGTGAGGACAGGGCGGGCAACTATGGCTACACCTTC.

This clonotype was detected many times. The chain couples TRBV30 to TRBJ1-2, with D uncertain. Germline V gene lookup returns CDR1 GTSNPN and CDR2 SVGIG (reference sequence). V lost 2 bases and J lost 5, with 15 bases in between. The CDR3 contains 14 residues. CDR3 nucleotides: TGTGCCTGGAGTCCAGAGTCCACCGCGTATGGCTACACCTTC. The encoded protein is CAWSPESTAYGYTF.

In this sample, this clonotype turned up many times. The V gene is TRBV2, the J gene TRBJ2-6; possibly TRBD1 or TRBD2 for D (5 bases each). This CDR3 has 16 amino acids. V lost 4 bases to trimming and J lost 0 bases, with 10 bases between them. The germline CDR1 and CDR2 sequences are SNHLY and FYNNEI. The DNA of the CDR3 is TGTGCCAGCAGTGGCTGGGGGTTCTCTGGGGCCAACGTCCTGACTTTC. Translating it yields CASSGWGFSGANVLTF.

The chain carries TRBV20-1 and TRBJ2-2; D remains ambiguous. The CDR3 has 18 residues. V shed 4 bases and J shed 2 bases, with 23 bases lying between them. The V gene's germline CDR1 is DFQATT and CDR2 SNEGSKA (reference sequence). In nucleotides, the CDR3 is TGCAGTGCTACATTAATAGAGGAAGACATCCGAAACACCGGGGAGCTGTTTTTT. It yields the protein CSATLIEEDIRNTGELFF.

In this sample, this clonotype turned up many times. The chain employs TRBV30 and TRBJ2-3; no clear D. Trimming took off 5 bases at V and 2 bases at J, with 5 bases between the two ends. CDR1 is GTSNPN, CDR2 SVGIG, per germline (reference sequence). The CDR3 consists of 11 residues. For the CDR3, the DNA is TGTGCCTGGTCCAACACAGATACGCAGTATTTT. Residues: CAWSNTDTQYF.

This clonotype was observed many times. The chain employs TRBV13 and TRBJ2-1; TRBD1 agrees at 10 bases. Per germline, CDR1 PRHDT and CDR2 FYEKMQ (reference sequence). Unmatched junction bases numbered 14, after V lost 5 bases and J lost 7 bases. This CDR3 has 17 residues. The CDR3 nucleotides are TGTGCCAGCAGCAGCGACTCGTTGGGACAGGGGCAAAATGAGCAGTTCTTC. Amino acid sequence: CASSSDSLGQGQNEQFF.

This clonotype came up many times. The genes are TRBV15 and TRBJ2-1; D remains unclear. V lost 0 bases to trimming and J lost 0 bases, with 15 bases between them. Germline CDR1 is LNHNV and CDR2 is YYDKDF (reference sequence). The CDR3 is 18 amino acids. The CDR3 nucleotides read TGTGCCACCAGCAGAGATCCTCCTACATTCCTCTCCTACAATGAGCAGTTCTTC. The encoded protein is CATSRDPPTFLSYNEQFF. The full variable domain, completed using reference TRBV15 and TRBJ2-1, is DAMVIQNPRYQVTQFGKPVTLSCSQTLNHNVMYWYQQKSSQAPKLLFHYYDKDFNNEADTPDNFQSRRPNTSFCFLDIRSPGLGDTAMYLCATSRDPPTFLSYNEQFFGPGTRLTVL.

This clonotype was detected many times. The chain couples TRBV15 to TRBJ2-3; 11 nucleotides align to TRBD2. This CDR3 region has 20 residues. Trimming removed 3 bases from V and 5 bases from J; junction bases left unmatched: 19. CDR1 LNHNV and CDR2 YYDKDF come from the germline V gene (reference sequence). The CDR3 sequence: CATSSLGTSGLVRTGDTQYF. The CDR3 DNA sequence: TGTGCCACCAGCAGCCTCGGGACTAGCGGCCTGGTGCGCACGGGAGATACGCAGTATTTT.